This T cell receptor beta chain was identified in a study of blood T cells in healthy people across ages. General study results and limits: The long-lived group displayed more naive CD4+ cells, plus higher diversity, than the aged donors did.

The CDR3 runs to 18 residues. The germline V gene encodes CDR1 SGHTA and CDR2 FQGNSA. Concerning this clonotype: The antigen remains undetermined.

With a J-beta primer mix and a sample-barcoded 5' primer, a second PCR ran roughly 6 to 11 cycles. TCRdb re-called the 5' RACE reads with MiXCR, one entry per CDR3 protein. Among over 950,000 distinct CDR3 sequences listed, roughly 51% were seen once. Per-sample PBMC isolation yielded at least 7 million cells. This sequence was found in a woman aged 60-75 years in good health. The sample consisted of blood. This sequence joins TRBV7-2 and TRBJ2-5; TRBD2 aligns across 12 bases. The J call is uncertain, as TRBJ2-7 better fits the DNA end. CDR3 sequence (DNA): TGTGCCAGCAGCTTAGGGGCCCTGACTAGCGGGAGTATCTACGAGCAGTACTTC. Its translation is CASSLGALTSGSIYEQYF.